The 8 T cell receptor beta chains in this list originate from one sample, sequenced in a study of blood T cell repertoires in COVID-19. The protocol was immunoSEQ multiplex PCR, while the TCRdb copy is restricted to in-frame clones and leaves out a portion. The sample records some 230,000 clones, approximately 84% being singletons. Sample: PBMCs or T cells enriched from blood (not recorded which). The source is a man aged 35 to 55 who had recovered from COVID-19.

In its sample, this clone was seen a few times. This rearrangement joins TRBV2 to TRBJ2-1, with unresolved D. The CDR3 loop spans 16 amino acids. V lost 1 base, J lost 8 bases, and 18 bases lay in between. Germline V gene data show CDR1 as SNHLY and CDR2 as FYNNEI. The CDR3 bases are TGTGCCAGCAGTGAAGGGTTTGGTAGAAACTATGATGAGCAGTTCTTC. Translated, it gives CASSEGFGRNYDEQFF.

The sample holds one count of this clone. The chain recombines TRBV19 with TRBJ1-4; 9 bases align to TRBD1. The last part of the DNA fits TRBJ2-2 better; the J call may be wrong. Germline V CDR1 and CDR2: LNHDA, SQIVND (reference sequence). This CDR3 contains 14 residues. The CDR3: CASSVTGGPKELFF. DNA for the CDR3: TGTGCCAGTAGTGTTACAGGGGGCCCCAAGGAGCTGTTTTTT.

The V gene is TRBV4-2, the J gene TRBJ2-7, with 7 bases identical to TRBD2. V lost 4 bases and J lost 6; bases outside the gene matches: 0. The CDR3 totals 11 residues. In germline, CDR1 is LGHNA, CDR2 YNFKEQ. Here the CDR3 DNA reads TGTGCCAGCAGCCGGGAGGGCGAGCAGTACTTC. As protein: CASSREGEQYF.

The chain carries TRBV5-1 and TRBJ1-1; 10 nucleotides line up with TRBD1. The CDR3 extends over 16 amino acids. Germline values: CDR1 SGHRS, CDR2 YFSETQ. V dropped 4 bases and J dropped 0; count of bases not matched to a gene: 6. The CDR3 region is CASSLGQGVVNTEAFF. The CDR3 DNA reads TGCGCCAGCAGCCTCGGACAGGGGGTTGTGAACACTGAAGCTTTCTTT.

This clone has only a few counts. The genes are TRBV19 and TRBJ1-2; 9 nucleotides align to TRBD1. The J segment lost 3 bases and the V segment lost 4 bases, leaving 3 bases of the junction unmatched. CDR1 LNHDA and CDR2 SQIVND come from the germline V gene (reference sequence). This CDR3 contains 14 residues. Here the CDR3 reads CASSRTGDYYGYTF. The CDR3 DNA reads TGTGCCAGTAGTAGGACAGGGGATTACTATGGCTACACCTTC.

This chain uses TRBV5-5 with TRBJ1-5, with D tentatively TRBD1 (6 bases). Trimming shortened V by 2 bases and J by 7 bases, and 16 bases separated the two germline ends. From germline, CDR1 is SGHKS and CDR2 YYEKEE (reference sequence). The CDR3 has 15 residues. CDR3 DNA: TGTGCCAGCAGCTTAACCACAGGGTGGGGACAGCCCCAGCATTTT. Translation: CASSLTTGWGQPQHF.

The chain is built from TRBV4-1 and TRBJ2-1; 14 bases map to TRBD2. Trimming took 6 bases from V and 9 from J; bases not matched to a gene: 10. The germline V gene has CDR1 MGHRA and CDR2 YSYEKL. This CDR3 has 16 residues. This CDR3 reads CASSLSPGLAGVEQFF. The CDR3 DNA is TGCGCCAGCAGTCTCTCTCCGGGACTAGCGGGAGTTGAGCAGTTCTTC.

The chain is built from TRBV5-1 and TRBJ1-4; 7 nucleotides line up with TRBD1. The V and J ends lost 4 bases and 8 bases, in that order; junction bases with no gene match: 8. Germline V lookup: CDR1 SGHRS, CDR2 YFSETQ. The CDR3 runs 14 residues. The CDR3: CASSPQGIEEKLFF. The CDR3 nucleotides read TGCGCCAGCAGCCCACAGGGGATAGAGGAAAAACTGTTTTTT.